The following is a T cell receptor (beta chain) sequence with its context. What it binds is not known. The junction does not match germline at one end; this may be a read error. This sample's time point: persistent/refractory GD, antithyroid drugs over 5 years with positive TRAb. Researchers made the TCR library from RNA that was extracted from PBMCs. Investigators report Graves' disease was diagnosed under American Thyroid Association guidelines. This specimen belongs to a study of regulatory T cells in long-lasting Graves disease. Study-level results: The study found persistent patients shared more public clonotypes (approximately 2,700) than new patients (966).

CDR3-region Arm-PCR and iRepertoire HTBI primers produced the TCR beta libraries. MiXCR was run by TCRdb on the multiplex PCR reads, yielding one entry per CDR3 protein. Of around 400,000 distinct CDR3 sequences in the sample, roughly a fifth were seen once. This CDR3 has 12 amino acids. Germline V CDR1 and CDR2: DFQATT, SNEGSKA (reference sequence). The origin of this receptor is a female donor with Graves disease. J is TRBJ1-4 and V is TRBV20-1, with a possible D match to TRBD1 (5 bases). The sequencing used peripheral blood mononuclear cells (PBMCs), collected when the disease was refractory, from a patient treated with antithyroid drugs. The CDR3 is CSATLGGEKLSF. As DNA, the CDR3 is TGCAGTGCTACTCTCGGGGGTGAAAAACTGTCTTTT.